Listed below are T cell receptor beta chains from one sample, sequenced in a study of naive and memory T cell subsets. TCRdb reanalysed the UMI-ligation and nested PCR reads using MiXCR and keeps one entry per CDR3 protein. The sample contains 120,000 or so distinct CDR3 sequences, 36% of which appear only once. The specimen sequenced was central memory CD4+ T cells from blood. The receptors were gathered from a human donor in good health. CDR3s include the opening cysteine and the closing phenylalanine or tryptophan. The D gene is left open where the match is weak. Clone size appears in some rows only: once, few, many, or a class for an expanded clone.

TRBJ2-7 | TRBV6-2/TRBV6-3 | NA | NA | CASTHRREYEQYF | TGTGCCAGCACCCACAGGAGGGAATACGAGCAGTACTTC
TRBJ1-2 | TRBV18 | NA | NA | CASSPDLQGYGYTF | TGTGCCAGCTCACCAGATCTACAGGGCTATGGCTACACCTTC
TRBJ1-5 | TRBV28 | few | TRBD1 | CASSWTPFGTGEDQPQHF | TGTGCCAGCAGTTGGACCCCCTTCGGGACAGGGGAGGATCAGCCCCAGCATTTT
TRBJ2-3 | TRBV7-9 | NA | TRBD2 | CASSPGTSVSTDTQYF | TGTGCCAGCAGCCCAGGGACTAGCGTCTCCACAGATACGCAGTATTTT
TRBJ2-2 | TRBV6-2/TRBV6-3 | NA | NA | CASSSTGSTGELFF | TGTGCCAGCTCCTCAACGGGGTCAACCGGGGAGCTGTTTTTT
TRBJ1-1 | TRBV6-5 | NA | NA | CASSPDIWNTEAFF | TGTGCCAGCAGTCCGGACATTTGGAACACTGAAGCTTTCTTT
TRBJ1-2 | TRBV29-1 | few | NA | CSVRPWDRNGYTF | TGCAGCGTACGCCCCTGGGATCGCAATGGCTACACCTTC
TRBJ1-2 | TRBV7-2 | once | NA | CASSLVVSSNYGYTF | TGTGCCAGCAGCTTAGTTGTATCGTCGAACTATGGCTACACCTTC
TRBJ2-6 | TRBV20-1 | NA | NA | CSASGRGSISGANVLTF | TGCAGTGCTAGTGGGCGCGGCAGCATCTCTGGGGCCAACGTCCTGACTTTC
TRBJ2-6 | TRBV9 | NA | NA | CASSPKAGANVLTF | TGTGCCAGCAGCCCAAAGGCTGGGGCCAACGTCCTGACTTTC
TRBJ2-1 | TRBV29-1 | many | TRBD2 | CSGGGNSYNEQFF | TGCAGCGGGGGGGGAAATTCCTACAATGAGCAGTTCTTC
TRBJ2-7 | TRBV28 | once | NA | CASSPQGRFSYEQYF | TGTGCCAGCAGTCCACAGGGACGGTTCTCCTACGAGCAGTACTTC
TRBJ2-2 | TRBV10-1 | few | NA | CASRKENTGELFF | TGCGCCAGCAGGAAGGAGAACACCGGGGAGCTGTTTTTT
TRBJ2-1 | TRBV18 | few | NA | CASSPVGNEQFF | TGTGCCAGCTCACCGGTAGGAAATGAGCAGTTCTTC
TRBJ2-1 | TRBV10-2 | NA | TRBD1 | CASSEPGGGEQFF | TGCGCCAGCAGTGAGCCAGGGGGCGGTGAGCAGTTCTTC
TRBJ2-4 | TRBV20-1 | NA | NA | CSAREVSRNIQYF | TGCAGTGCTAGAGAGGTGTCTAGAAACATTCAGTACTTC
TRBJ1-1 | TRBV18 | few | NA | CASSIGTQKAFF | TGTGCCAGCTCAATAGGGACTCAAAAGGCTTTCTTT
TRBJ2-1 | TRBV7-9 | NA | NA | CASSLGQGDYLMNEQFF | TGTGCCAGCAGCTTAGGGCAGGGGGACTACTTGATGAATGAGCAGTTCTTC
TRBJ2-3 | TRBV6-2/TRBV6-3 | few | TRBD2 | CASSRGLAADTQYF | TGTGCCAGCAGTAGAGGACTAGCGGCAGATACGCAGTATTTT
TRBJ2-4 | TRBV4-1 | few | TRBD2 | CASSQRLAGGPGENIQYF | TGCGCCAGCAGCCAAAGACTAGCGGGAGGGCCCGGGGAAAACATTCAGTACTTC
TRBJ2-7 | TRBV6-6 | NA | TRBD1 | CASSNSPGQRTYEQYF | TGTGCCAGCAGCAACTCACCGGGACAGAGGACCTACGAGCAGTACTTC
TRBJ2-7 | TRBV12-3/TRBV12-4 | few | NA | CASSQGGEQYF | TGTGCCAGCAGCCAGGGGGGCGAGCAGTACTTC
TRBJ2-7 | TRBV2 | NA | TRBD1 | CASSERTGSYEQYF | TGTGCCAGCAGTGAAAGGACAGGATCCTACGAGCAGTACTTC
TRBJ2-5 | TRBV28 | many | NA | CASSFGRGKPGISVETQYF | TGTGCCAGCAGTTTCGGCAGGGGAAAACCTGGCATTTCGGTAGAGACCCAGTACTTC
TRBJ2-6 | TRBV20-1 | few | TRBD2 | CSARQRDSSSGANVLTF | TGCAGTGCTAGACAGCGGGACTCGTCATCTGGGGCCAACGTCCTGACTTTC
TRBJ2-1 | TRBV9 | NA | TRBD2 | CASSVGGSYNEQFF | TGTGCCAGCAGCGTGGGAGGGTCCTACAATGAGCAGTTCTTC
TRBJ2-1 | TRBV29-1 | NA | NA | CSGRKGSWEQFF | TGCAGCGGTCGAAAGGGCAGTTGGGAGCAGTTCTTC
TRBJ2-7 | TRBV6-5 | many | NA | CASSYTSENYEQYF | TGTGCCAGCAGTTACACGTCAGAGAACTACGAGCAGTACTTC
TRBJ2-3 | TRBV12-3/TRBV12-4 | NA | TRBD2 | CASSPLSGRFGTDTQYF | TGTGCCAGCAGTCCGCTCAGCGGGAGATTCGGCACAGATACGCAGTATTTT
TRBJ2-2 | TRBV28 | NA | NA | CASSPPQNTGELFF | TGTGCCAGCAGTCCCCCTCAGAACACCGGGGAGCTGTTTTTT
TRBJ1-1 | TRBV28 | NA | NA | CASSSAGTPNTEAFF | TGTGCCAGCAGTTCAGCCGGGACACCGAACACTGAAGCTTTCTTT
TRBJ1-4 | TRBV23-1 | NA | NA | CASSFEGRDEKLFF | TGCGCCAGCAGTTTTGAGGGGCGCGATGAAAAACTGTTTTTT
TRBJ1-1 | TRBV7-2 | NA | TRBD1 | CASSLTGGLGTEAFF | TGTGCCAGCAGCTTGACAGGGGGCCTGGGCACTGAAGCTTTCTTT
TRBJ2-5 | TRBV29-1 | many | NA | CSVVPGTRQETQYF | TGCAGCGTTGTCCCAGGGACGCGACAAGAGACCCAGTACTTC
TRBJ1-1 | TRBV6-1 | NA | NA | CASCKREKGTNTEAFF | TGTGCCAGCTGTAAAAGGGAGAAGGGGACGAACACTGAAGCTTTCTTT
TRBJ2-3 | TRBV12-3/TRBV12-4 | few | TRBD1 | CASSPGGGQGKQYF | TGTGCCAGCAGTCCCGGGGGCGGACAGGGGAAGCAGTATTTT
TRBJ2-3 | TRBV5-4 | NA | NA | CASSLSAGRSTDTQYF | TGTGCCAGCAGCTTGTCGGCAGGGAGGAGCACAGATACGCAGTATTTT
TRBJ2-3 | TRBV20-1 | many | NA | CSARDPNTDTQYF | TGCAGTGCTAGAGATCCTAACACAGATACGCAGTATTTT
TRBJ2-7 | TRBV6-1 | NA | TRBD2 | CASKALAGVEQYF | TGTGCCAGCAAGGCACTAGCGGGAGTCGAGCAGTACTTC
TRBJ2-3 | TRBV12-3/TRBV12-4 | NA | NA | CASSQTSDTQYF | TGTGCCAGCAGTCAAACGTCAGATACGCAGTATTTT
TRBJ1-6 | TRBV6-1 | few | TRBD1 | CASRQGSSPLHF | TGTGCCAGCCGACAGGGCTCTTCACCCCTCCACTTT
TRBJ2-1 | TRBV7-8 | few | NA | CASSSPRALYNEQFF | TGTGCCAGCAGCTCCCCTAGAGCTTTATACAATGAGCAGTTCTTC
TRBJ2-3 | TRBV5-1 | NA | NA | CASSPRGRGPGGTGGADTQYF | TGCGCCAGCAGCCCTCGTGGGCGGGGGCCCGGCGGGACAGGCGGGGCAGATACGCAGTATTTT
TRBJ2-1 | TRBV9 | NA | NA | CASSFGGNDYNEQFF | TGTGCCAGCAGCTTCGGGGGAAATGACTACAATGAGCAGTTCTTC
TRBJ1-1 | TRBV20-1 | NA | NA | CSARDQATNTEAFF | TGCAGTGCTAGAGATCAGGCCACGAACACTGAAGCTTTCTTT
TRBJ1-1 | TRBV6-2/TRBV6-3 | NA | NA | CASSPSRDPSNTEAFF | TGTGCCAGCAGTCCGTCCCGGGACCCATCGAACACTGAAGCTTTCTTT
TRBJ2-6 | TRBV27 | few | NA | CASSGRAGANVLTF | TGTGCCAGCAGTGGTAGGGCTGGGGCCAACGTCCTGACTTTC
TRBJ2-3 | TRBV28 | NA | NA | CASTLDTRTDTQYF | TGTGCCAGCACCCTGGACACACGCACAGATACGCAGTATTTT
TRBJ2-3 | TRBV20-1 | few | TRBD2 | CSAPGTSGGTSTDTQYF | TGCAGTGCCCCGGGGACTAGCGGGGGTACTAGCACAGATACGCAGTATTTT
TRBJ2-2 | TRBV20-1 | NA | NA | CSARDWKNTGELFF | TGCAGTGCTAGAGATTGGAAGAACACCGGGGAGCTGTTTTTT
TRBJ2-1 | TRBV7-2 | NA | NA | CASSSFGGPSNNEQFF | TGTGCCAGCAGCTCCTTCGGGGGCCCCTCAAACAATGAGCAGTTCTTC